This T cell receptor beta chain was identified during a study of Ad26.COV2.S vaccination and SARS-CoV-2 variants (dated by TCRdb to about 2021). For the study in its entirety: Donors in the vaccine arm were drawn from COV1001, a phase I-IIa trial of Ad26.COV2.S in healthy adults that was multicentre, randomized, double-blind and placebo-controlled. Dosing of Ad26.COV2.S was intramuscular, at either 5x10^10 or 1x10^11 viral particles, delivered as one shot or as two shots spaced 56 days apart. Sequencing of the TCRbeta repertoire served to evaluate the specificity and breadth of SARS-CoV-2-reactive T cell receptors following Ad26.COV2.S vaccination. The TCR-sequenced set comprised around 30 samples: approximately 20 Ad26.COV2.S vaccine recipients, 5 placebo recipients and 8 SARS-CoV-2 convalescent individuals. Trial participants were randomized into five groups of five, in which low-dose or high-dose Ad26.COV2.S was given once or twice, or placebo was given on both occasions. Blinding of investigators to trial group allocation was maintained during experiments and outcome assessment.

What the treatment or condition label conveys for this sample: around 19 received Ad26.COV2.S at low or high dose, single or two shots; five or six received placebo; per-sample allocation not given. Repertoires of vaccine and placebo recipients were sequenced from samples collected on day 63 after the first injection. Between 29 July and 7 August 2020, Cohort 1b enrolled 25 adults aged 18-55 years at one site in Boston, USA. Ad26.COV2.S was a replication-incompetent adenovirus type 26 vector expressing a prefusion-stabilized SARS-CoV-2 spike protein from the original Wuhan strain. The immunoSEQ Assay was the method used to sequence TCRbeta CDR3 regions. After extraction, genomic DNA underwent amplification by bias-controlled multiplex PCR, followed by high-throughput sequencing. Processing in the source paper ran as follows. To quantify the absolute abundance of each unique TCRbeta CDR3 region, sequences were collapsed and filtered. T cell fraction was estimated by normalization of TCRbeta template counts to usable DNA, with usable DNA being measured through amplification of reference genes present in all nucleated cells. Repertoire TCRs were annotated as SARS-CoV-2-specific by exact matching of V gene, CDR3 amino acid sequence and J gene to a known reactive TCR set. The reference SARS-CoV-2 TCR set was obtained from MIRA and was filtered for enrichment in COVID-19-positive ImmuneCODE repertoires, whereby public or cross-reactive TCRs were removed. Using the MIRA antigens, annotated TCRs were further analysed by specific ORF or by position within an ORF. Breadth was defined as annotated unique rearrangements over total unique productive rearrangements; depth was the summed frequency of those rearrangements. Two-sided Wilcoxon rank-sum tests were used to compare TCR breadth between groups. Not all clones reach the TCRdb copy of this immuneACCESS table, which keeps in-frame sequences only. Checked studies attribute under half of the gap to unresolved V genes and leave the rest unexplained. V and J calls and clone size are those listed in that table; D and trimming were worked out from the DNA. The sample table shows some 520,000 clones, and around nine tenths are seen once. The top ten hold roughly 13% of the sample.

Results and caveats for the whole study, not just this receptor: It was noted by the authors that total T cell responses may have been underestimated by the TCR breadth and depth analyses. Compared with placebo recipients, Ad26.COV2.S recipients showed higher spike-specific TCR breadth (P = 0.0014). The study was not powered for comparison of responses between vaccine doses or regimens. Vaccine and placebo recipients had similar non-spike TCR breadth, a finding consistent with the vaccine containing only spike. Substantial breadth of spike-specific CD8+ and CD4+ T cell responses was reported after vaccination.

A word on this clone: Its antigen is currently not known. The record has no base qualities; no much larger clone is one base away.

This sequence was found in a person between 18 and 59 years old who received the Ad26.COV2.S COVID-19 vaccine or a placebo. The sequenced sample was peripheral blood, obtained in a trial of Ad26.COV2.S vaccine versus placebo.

The DNA sequence is as follows: TGTGCCAGCAGCTTCCCCTCCGACAGGGGGCGCGCTTGGAACACTGAAGCTTTCTTT. The encoded protein is CASSFPSDRGRAWNTEAFF. The sequence joins TRBV28 to TRBJ1-1; 10 nucleotides in the junction match TRBD1. Counted from cysteine to phenylalanine, this CDR3 has 19 amino acids. Only the CDR3 part of the read is kept: 57 bases, read in frame from the first base. From the germline V gene, CDR1 is MDHEN and CDR2 is SYDVKM. Germline trimming amounts to 6 bases on V and 1 base on J, with 17 as the count of junction bases outside the gene matches.